Below, 27 T cell receptor beta chains from the same sample are listed, as sequenced in a study of Japanese encephalitis immunity and Zika vaccine responses. TCRdb re-called the 5' RACE reads with MiXCR, one entry per CDR3 protein. This sample carries some 380 distinct CDR3 sequences, approximately 1.5% of them seen once, and the ten largest clones take about 32%. For about 6 days, PBMCs labeled with CFSE were cultured with peptide pools at approximately 1 ug/mL each. Live CD56-CD19-CD16-CD3+CD4+ cells with low CFSE were sorted unfixed as proliferating CD4 T cells. This material consisted of antigen-activated CD4+ T cells from blood, cultured, taken during a Zika inactivated vaccine study. The receptor set was obtained from an adult man who received an inactivated Zika virus vaccine.

This clonotype is judged medium-sized. The rearrangement links TRBV20-1 to TRBJ2-3, with unresolved D. V gave up 1 base and J gave up 2 bases, with 10 bases separating them. Germline V lookup: CDR1 DFQATT, CDR2 SNEGSKA (reference sequence). This CDR3 has 14 amino acids. The CDR3 nucleotides read TGCAGTGCTAGAGGGTCGGTCATCACAGATACGCAGTATTTT. It translates to CSARGSVITDTQYF.

This clonotype is labeled medium-sized (0.01 to 0.1%). The chain employs TRBV2 and TRBJ2-1; a weak D match, TRBD1 (6 bases). Germline CDR1 SNHLY, CDR2 FYNNEI. The CDR3 loop spans 15 amino acids. Trimming removed 4 bases from V and 3 bases from J, with 13 bases in between. CDR3 sequence: CASSAQAGVYNEQFF. CDR3 bases: TGTGCCAGCAGTGCCCAGGCAGGGGTCTACAATGAGCAGTTCTTC. Full variable domain (missing parts from reference TRBV2 and TRBJ2-1): EPEVTQTPSHQVTQMGQEVILRCVPISNHLYFYWYRQILGQKVEFLVSFYNNEISEKSEIFDDQFSVERPDGSNFTLKIRSTKLEDSAMYFCASSAQAGVYNEQFFGPGTRLTVL.

Relative to its sample, this clonotype is large. This chain links TRBV4-3 with TRBJ2-3; 7 nucleotides line up with TRBD2. The CDR3 has 14 amino acids. Germline V gene data show CDR1 as LGHNA and CDR2 as YSLEER. Trimming at V came to 0 bases and at J to 4 bases, leaving 1 base not matched to a gene. The CDR3 DNA sequence: TGCGCCAGCAGCCAAGAGGGGGGGGCAGATACGCAGTATTTT. The encoded protein is CASSQEGGADTQYF.

This clonotype rates as medium-sized (0.01 to 0.1%). This chain connects TRBV27 to TRBJ2-3; D ambiguous. Germline V gene lookup returns CDR1 MNHEY and CDR2 SMNVEV (reference sequence). The V and J ends lost 6 bases and 7 bases respectively, with 20 bases between them. The CDR3 is 15 residues long. CDR3 sequence (DNA): TGTGCCAGCAGCCCCCCCCGTGGGTTGGCAAATACGCAGTATTTT. Translation: CASSPPRGLANTQYF.

This clonotype is hyperexpanded (1% or more) within its sample. J is TRBJ2-7 and V is TRBV18; possibly TRBD1 for D (6 bases). Trimming took off 1 base at V and 4 bases at J, with 17 bases between the two ends. Germline-derived CDR1 and CDR2 are KGHSH and LQKENI. This CDR3 has 16 amino acids. The CDR3 here is CASSPLRKGVGYEQYF. DNA of the CDR3: TGTGCCAGCTCACCACTCCGTAAGGGGGTAGGGTACGAGCAGTACTTC.

This clonotype is judged large. This chain uses TRBV18 with TRBJ1-3, with D perhaps matching TRBD1 (5 bases). The CDR3 totals 15 residues. With 4 bases removed from V and 0 bases from J, the gap between germline ends came to 10 bases. Per germline, CDR1 KGHSH and CDR2 LQKENI. CDR3 in amino acids: CASSRGLPSGNTIYF. CDR3 in DNA: TGTGCCAGCTCACGGGGACTTCCCTCTGGAAACACCATATATTTT. Together with reference TRBV18 and TRBJ1-3, the CDR3 gives the full variable domain: NAGVMQNPRHLVRRRGQEARLRCSPMKGHSHVYWYRQLPEEGLKFMVYLQKENIIDESGMPKERFSAEFPKEGPSILRIQQVVRGDSAAYFCASSRGLPSGNTIYFGEGSWLTVV.

In this sample, this clonotype turned up a few times. V gene TRBV7-2 combines with J gene TRBJ2-2; D gene unclear. V lost 0 bases to trimming and J lost 8 bases, with 7 bases between them. The germline V gene has CDR1 SGHTA and CDR2 FQGNSA. This CDR3 spans 13 amino acids. The CDR3 reads CASSLATTGELFF. The CDR3 nucleotides read TGTGCCAGCAGCTTAGCCACAACGGGGGAGCTGTTTTTT. Complete variable domain (other parts from reference TRBV7-2 and TRBJ2-2): GAGVSQSPSNKVTEKGKDVELRCDPISGHTALYWYRQSLGQGLEFLIYFQGNSAPDKSGLPSDRFSAERTGGSVSTLTIQRTQQEDSAVYLCASSLATTGELFFGEGSRLTVL.

By sample fraction, this clonotype is medium-sized. V and J are TRBV24-1 and TRBJ2-1; 7 nucleotides agree with TRBD1. The CDR3 runs 14 residues. V gave up 9 bases and J gave up 2 bases; unmatched junction bases: 6. CDR1 is KGHDR and CDR2 is SFDVKD in the germline V gene. The CDR3 DNA reads as TGTGCCACCTCAACGGGACAGACCTACAATGAGCAGTTCTTC. It encodes CATSTGQTYNEQFF.

This clonotype qualifies as large. The gene calls are TRBV5-1 and TRBJ2-2; D gene uncertain. V was cut by 4 bases and J by 4 bases, with 11 bases left in between. Per germline, CDR1 SGHRS and CDR2 YFSETQ. This CDR3 is built from 14 residues. CDR3 in DNA: TGCGCCAGCAGCGAAGTTTTGGGCACCGGGGAGCTGTTTTTT. Amino acids: CASSEVLGTGELFF.

Judged by abundance, this clonotype is large (0.1 to 1%). Here the CDR3 DNA reads TGTGCCAGCAGCCGGGACAGGGGGCGCTTACCTGAGCAGTTCTTC. It is translated as CASSRDRGRLPEQFF. V gene TRBV12-3 or TRBV12-4 combines with J gene TRBJ2-1; TRBD1 aligns across 12 bases. With V trimmed by 6 bases and J by 9 bases, 9 bases remained unmatched. The CDR3 totals 15 residues.

This clonotype is judged medium-sized (0.01 to 0.1%). The chain carries TRBV25-1 and TRBJ2-2; weak D call: TRBD2 (5 bases). This CDR3 comprises 14 residues. The V and J ends lost 10 bases and 2 bases respectively, with 14 bases between them. Germline V gives CDR1 MGHDK, CDR2 SYGVNS. The CDR3 here is CATRPGLNTGELFF. CDR3 in DNA: TGTGCCACGCGACCTGGACTTAACACCGGGGAGCTGTTTTTT.

This clonotype is labeled as large. The chain carries TRBV24-1 and TRBJ2-5, with 12 bases lining up with TRBD1. The germline gives CDR1 KGHDR, CDR2 SFDVKD. The V segment lost 2 bases and the J segment 4 bases; nucleotides outside the gene matches: 4. This CDR3 comprises 16 residues. The CDR3 spells CATSDSGTGGSETQYF. The CDR3 DNA sequence: TGTGCCACCAGTGATTCCGGGACAGGGGGCTCAGAGACCCAGTACTTC.

By frequency in the sample, this clonotype is large. V is TRBV6-5 and J is TRBJ1-2, with 7 bases lining up with TRBD1. Germline CDR1 and CDR2: MNHEY and SVGAGI. The CDR3 totals 13 residues. Trimming removed 3 bases from V and 4 bases from J; junction bases left unmatched: 2. In nucleotides, the CDR3 is TGTGCCAGCAGTTATTCAGGGGGCTATGGCTACACCTTC. This codes for CASSYSGGYGYTF.

This clonotype was recorded a few times. The chain employs TRBV18 and TRBJ1-1; the match to TRBD1 covers 7 bases. V shed 5 bases, J shed 1 base, and the junction held 10 bases outside the gene matches. The CDR3 consists of 16 residues. Germline CDR1 is KGHSH and CDR2 is LQKENI. The CDR3 nucleotides read TGTGCCAGCTCATCCGGACAGGTGGCCTGGAACACTGAAGCTTTCTTT. Amino acids: CASSSGQVAWNTEAFF. The full variable domain, rest sourced from reference TRBV18 and TRBJ1-1, is NAGVMQNPRHLVRRRGQEARLRCSPMKGHSHVYWYRQLPEEGLKFMVYLQKENIIDESGMPKERFSAEFPKEGPSILRIQQVVRGDSAAYFCASSSGQVAWNTEAFFGQGTRLTVV.

This clonotype is large (0.1 to 1%). The rearrangement uses TRBV7-9 and TRBJ1-2, with D maybe TRBD1 (6 bases). Trimming stripped 1 base from V and 8 bases from J, with 11 bases between. Germline V gives CDR1 SEHNR, CDR2 FQNEAQ (reference sequence). The CDR3 has 13 residues. This CDR3 reads CASSLGPGVGYTF. In DNA, the CDR3 is TGTGCCAGCAGCTTAGGACCAGGGGTGGGCTACACCTTC.

This clonotype ranks as large. The chain combines TRBV12-3 or TRBV12-4 with TRBJ1-3; 7 bases are shared with TRBD1. There are 16 residues in the CDR3. Trimming cost V 6 bases and J 0 bases; bases outside gene matches: 8. The CDR3 loop reads CASRETGIASGNTIYF. The CDR3 DNA is TGTGCCAGCAGAGAGACAGGGATCGCCTCTGGAAACACCATATATTTT.

By share, this clonotype ranks as hyperexpanded. The chain is built from TRBV7-8 and TRBJ2-3; D remains ambiguous. The germline CDR1 and CDR2 sequences are SGHVS and FQNEAQ. The V gene lost 3 bases and the J gene lost 1 base, with 11 bases spanning the gap. The CDR3 totals 15 residues. CDR3 DNA sequence: TGTGCCAGCAGCTTGAGGACGCTAGGCACAGATACGCAGTATTTT. This codes for CASSLRTLGTDTQYF.

In this sample, this clonotype is large. The J gene is TRBJ1-1, the V gene TRBV3-1, with D unclear. Trimming removed 5 bases from V and 3 bases from J, with 7 bases in between. CDR1 and CDR2 (germline): LGHDT, YNNKEL (reference sequence). The CDR3 loop spans 12 amino acids. In DNA, the CDR3 is TGTGCCAGCAGCTTGGCAGACACTGAAGCTTTCTTT. Residues: CASSLADTEAFF.

This clonotype is categorized as large. The V and J genes are TRBV12-3 or TRBV12-4 and TRBJ2-1, with 8 bases matching TRBD1. With V trimmed by 7 bases and J by 7 bases, 6 bases remained unmatched. The CDR3 length is 13 residues. CDR3: CASNRQGSNEQFF. The CDR3 DNA is TGTGCCAGCAATAGACAGGGGAGTAATGAGCAGTTCTTC.

By sample share, this clonotype is large. The J gene is TRBJ2-7, the V gene TRBV20-1; D is uncertain. Germline CDR1 and CDR2: DFQATT and SNEGSKA (reference sequence). Trimming shortened V by 4 bases and J by 2 bases, and 9 bases separated the two germline ends. This CDR3 comprises 12 residues. CDR3 DNA: TGCAGTGCTACCCTCGGAGCCTACGAGCAGTACTTC. This gives the protein CSATLGAYEQYF.

This clonotype is medium-sized in the sample. The genes are TRBV20-1 and TRBJ1-4, with D perhaps TRBD1 (6 bases). This CDR3 is 15 amino acids long. V lost 6 bases, J lost 4 bases, and 18 bases lay in between. Germline-derived CDR1 and CDR2 are DFQATT and SNEGSKA (reference sequence). In DNA form, the CDR3 reads TGCAGTGCCAAAAGACAGGTCCAAATTAATGAAAAACTGTTTTTT. Translated: CSAKRQVQINEKLFF.

The chain combines TRBV20-1 with TRBJ2-5, with 7 bases lining up with TRBD1. The CDR3 contains 11 residues. V was pared by 7 bases and J by 9 bases, with 8 bases of the junction left unmatched. CDR1 is DFQATT and CDR2 is SNEGSKA in the germline V gene (reference sequence). The CDR3, as DNA: TGCAGTGTGGGGCTTACAGGGGCCCAGTACTTC. Encoded protein: CSVGLTGAQYF.

This clonotype is large within its sample. V is TRBV3-1 and J is TRBJ2-5; tentative D call: TRBD2 (5 bases). Trimming removed 3 bases from V and 5 bases from J, with 10 bases in between. Germline V gene data show CDR1 as LGHDT and CDR2 as YNNKEL (reference sequence). The CDR3 has 13 amino acids. In DNA, the CDR3 is TGTGCCAGCAGCCATGGAGGCACGGAGACCCAGTACTTC. Its translation is CASSHGGTETQYF.

This clonotype qualifies as hyperexpanded (1% or more). The chain combines TRBV7-2 with TRBJ2-7; D is unclear. Germline V CDR1 and CDR2: SGHTA, FQGNSA. The length of the CDR3 is 13 residues. The ends were cut back, 1 base at V and 4 bases at J, with 8 bases in the middle. CDR3 nucleotides: TGTGCCAGCAGCTTAGTTGACGGTTACGAGCAGTACTTC. This sequence encodes CASSLVDGYEQYF.

This clonotype is judged medium-sized. The chain links TRBV5-4 to TRBJ2-7; 7 bases align to TRBD2. The germline V gene has CDR1 SGHNT and CDR2 YYREEE (reference sequence). Unmatched junction bases numbered 13, after V lost 4 bases and J lost 3 bases. The CDR3 extends over 16 amino acids. CDR3 in amino acids: CASSIVGGRANYEQYF. In nucleotides, the CDR3 is TGTGCCAGCAGCATTGTGGGGGGGAGGGCGAACTACGAGCAGTACTTC.

In its sample, this clonotype is medium-sized (0.01 to 0.1%). This chain connects TRBV5-1 to TRBJ2-1, with TRBD2 as a possible D gene (5 bases). The CDR3 runs to 15 residues. V lost 0 bases to trimming and J lost 2 bases, with 9 bases between them. The V gene's germline CDR1 is SGHRS and CDR2 YFSETQ. CDR3 DNA sequence: TGCGCCAGCAGCTTGGAAGGGAGCCCCTACAATGAGCAGTTCTTC. It translates to CASSLEGSPYNEQFF.

This clonotype is classed as large. This chain links TRBV20-1 with TRBJ1-3, with D unresolved. The CDR3 totals 12 residues. Germline values: CDR1 DFQATT, CDR2 SNEGSKA (reference sequence). The V end was cut by 7 bases, the J end by 3 bases, with 10 bases between. The chain's CDR3 is CSGQEDGNTIYF. CDR3 nucleotide sequence: TGCAGTGGGCAGGAGGATGGAAACACCATATATTTT.